This T cell receptor (beta chain) was identified during a study of T cells in localized non-small cell lung cancer. Only in-frame clones appear in the TCRdb table, and some are missing; sequencing was by immunoSEQ multiplex PCR. The profile shows more than 15,000 clones, approximately 91% of them singletons. Note on this clone: Its antigen remains unidentified.

Germline CDR1 is MNHNY and CDR2 is SVGAGI (reference sequence). V was clipped by 0 bases and J by 1 base, with 7 bases between them. This CDR3 region has 14 residues. Findings and limits, study-wide: Tumor showed lower T cell clonality than uninvolved adjacent lung, where it was highest. Sequencing was limited to one tumor region, leaving the possibility of heterogeneity open.

This receptor was taken from a female donor older than 55 with stage III squamous cell lung carcinoma. This chain connects TRBV6-6 to TRBJ2-7; either TRBD1 or TRBD2 may supply D (5 bases each). This specimen consisted of peripheral blood, obtained before any cancer treatment. CDR3 in DNA: TGTGCCAGCAGTTACTCGAGGGGTTCCTACGAGCAGTACTTC. It is translated as CASSYSRGSYEQYF.